This TCR beta chain was sequenced during a study of T cells after posttransplantation cyclophosphamide. This related bone marrow graft donor gave peripheral blood on the day of marrow donation. This clone showed up many times. Its matching antigen is unknown. Study-level findings and limits: Tissue-infiltrating T cells from skin or gut overlapped little with blood T cells. TRB clonality was highly associated with recipient CMV seropositivity and reactivation.

Germline V gene sequence: CDR1 MNHEY, CDR2 SVGEGT. Trimming took 5 bases from V and 8 from J, leaving 15 bases between them. This CDR3 has 13 amino acids. TCRdb keeps only in-frame clones here, not all; method: immunoSEQ multiplex PCR. The sample shows roughly 34,000 clones, none of them appearing just once. The chain has TRBV6-2 or TRBV6-3 and TRBJ1-2; D perhaps matches TRBD1 (6 bases). The sequence derives from a woman in her thirties in good health and a related stem cell transplant donor. Material for sequencing was PBMCs. CDR3 region: CASSSTGFWGYTF. The CDR3 region has the DNA TGTGCCAGCAGTAGTACAGGGTTTTGGGGCTACACCTTC.